This TCR beta chain was identified during a study of neurological immune-mediated disorders. This clonotype has ten or more counts. From the 5' RACE reads, TCRdb called clonotypes with MiXCR, one entry per CDR3 protein. The data show about 84,000 distinct CDR3 sequences, about a tenth seen once. J was trimmed by 1 base and V by 6 bases; bases with no gene match: 7. CDR1 is SGHTA and CDR2 is FQGTGA in the germline V gene. This CDR3 has 15 residues. Sequencing was done on a sample of PBMCs. The chain carries TRBV7-3 and TRBJ2-3; 7 bases map to TRBD2. This TCR derives from a man in his forties or fifties in good health. The CDR3 reads CASRFRLAGTDTQYF. CDR3 bases: TGTGCCAGCAGGTTCAGACTAGCCGGCACAGATACGCAGTATTTT.